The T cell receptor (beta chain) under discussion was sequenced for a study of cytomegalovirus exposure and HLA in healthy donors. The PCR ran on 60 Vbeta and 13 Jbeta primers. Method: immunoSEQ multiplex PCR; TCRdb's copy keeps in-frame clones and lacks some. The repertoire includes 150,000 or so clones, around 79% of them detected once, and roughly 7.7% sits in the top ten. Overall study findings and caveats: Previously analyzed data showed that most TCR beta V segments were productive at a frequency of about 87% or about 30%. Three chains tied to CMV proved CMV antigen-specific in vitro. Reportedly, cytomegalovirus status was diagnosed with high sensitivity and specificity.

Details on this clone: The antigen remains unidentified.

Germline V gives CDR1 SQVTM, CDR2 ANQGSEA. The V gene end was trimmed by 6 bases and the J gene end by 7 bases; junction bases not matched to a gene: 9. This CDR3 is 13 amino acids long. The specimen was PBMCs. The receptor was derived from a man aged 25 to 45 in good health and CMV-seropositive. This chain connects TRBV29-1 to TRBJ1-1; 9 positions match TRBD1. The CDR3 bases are TGCAGCGTCAAACAGGGGGCAATTTATGAAGCTTTCTTT. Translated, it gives CSVKQGAIYEAFF.